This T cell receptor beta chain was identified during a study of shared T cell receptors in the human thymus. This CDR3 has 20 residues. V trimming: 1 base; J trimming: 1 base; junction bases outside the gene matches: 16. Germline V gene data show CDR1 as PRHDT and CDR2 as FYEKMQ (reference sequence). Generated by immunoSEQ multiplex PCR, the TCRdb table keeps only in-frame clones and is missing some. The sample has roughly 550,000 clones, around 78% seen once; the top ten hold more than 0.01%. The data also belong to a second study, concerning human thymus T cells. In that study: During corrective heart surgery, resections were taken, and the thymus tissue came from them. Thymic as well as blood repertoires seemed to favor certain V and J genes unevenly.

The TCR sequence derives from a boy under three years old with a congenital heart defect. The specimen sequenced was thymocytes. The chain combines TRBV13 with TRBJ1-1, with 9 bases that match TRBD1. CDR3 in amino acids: CASSLAFEDRGSLANTEAFF. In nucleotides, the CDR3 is TGTGCCAGCAGCTTAGCCTTCGAGGACAGGGGTTCTTTGGCGAACACTGAAGCTTTCTTT.